Following are 9 T cell receptor beta chains from one sample sequenced in a study of T cell repertoires in cytomegalovirus infection. TCRdb used MiXCR to reprocess the reads, holding one entry per CDR3 protein. The data contain around 230,000 distinct CDR3 sequences, approximately 38% of them singletons. These receptors have no identified antigens. The sample was CD8+ T cells from cultured PBMCs, taken from culture after CMV antigen stimulation. All receptors come from a human donor in good health (CMV status not recorded). Some clones in this sample may be carry-over from other donors' samples.

This sequence joins TRBV9 and TRBJ1-1, with D perhaps TRBD1 (6 bases). CDR1 and CDR2 from the germline V gene are SGDLS and YYNGEE. CDR3 length equals 16 residues. V was clipped by 4 bases and J by 1 base, with 17 bases between them. CDR3 nucleotides: TGTGCCAGCAGCCATTCTAGACAGGCGCCGAACACTGAAGCTTTCTTT. This gives the protein CASSHSRQAPNTEAFF.

The sample holds a few counts of this clonotype. The chain links TRBV11-3 to TRBJ2-1; D is ambiguous. Trimming pared 5 bases from V and 0 bases from J, leaving 8 bases between. Germline V gene lookup returns CDR1 SGHNT and CDR2 YENEEA. The CDR3 spans 14 residues. CDR3 DNA sequence: TGTGCCAGCAGCCTCATGAGCTCCTACAATGAGCAGTTCTTC. It encodes CASSLMSSYNEQFF.

The chain has TRBV28 and TRBJ2-7; 10 positions match TRBD1. The CDR3 spans 14 residues. Looked up from germline, CDR1 is MDHEN and CDR2 is SYDVKM. Trimming took 10 bases from V and 4 from J; bases not matched to a gene: 10. CDR3 bases: TGTGCCACTTTTCCGGGACAGGGGACGTACGAGCAGTACTTC. As protein: CATFPGQGTYEQYF.

A single count supports this clonotype. The V call is TRBV27, the J call TRBJ2-1, with D hard to call. Trimming took 0 bases from V and 3 from J, leaving 12 bases between them. CDR3 length equals 16 residues. The germline V gene encodes CDR1 MNHEY and CDR2 SMNVEV (reference sequence). CDR3 amino acids: CASSLSGYSLYNEQFF. In DNA, the CDR3 is TGTGCCAGCAGTTTATCGGGATACTCCCTCTACAATGAGCAGTTCTTC.

V is TRBV4-1 and J is TRBJ1-1; 7 bases line up with TRBD1. Germline V CDR1 and CDR2: MGHRA, YSYEKL. CDR3 length equals 15 residues. V lost 4 bases to trimming and J lost 1 base; unmatched junction nucleotides: 6. DNA of the CDR3: TGCGCCAGCAGCCCCATGGGACAGACGAACACTGAAGCTTTCTTT. Its protein product is CASSPMGQTNTEAFF.

This clonotype was observed once. The rearrangement joins TRBV27 to TRBJ2-3, with TRBD2 matching 11 bases. Germline V gene sequence: CDR1 MNHEY, CDR2 SMNVEV (reference sequence). This CDR3 is built from 17 residues. The trim removed 7 bases at V and 3 bases at J, leaving 12 bases unmatched. The CDR3 nucleotides read TGTGCCAGCACCCGCCGTACCCCTAGCGGGGGGACAGATACGCAGTATTTT. This sequence encodes CASTRRTPSGGTDTQYF.

This clonotype has a single count. This chain uses TRBV20-1 with TRBJ1-6; a weak D match, TRBD1 (6 bases). CDR1 and CDR2 from the germline V gene are DFQATT and SNEGSKA (reference sequence). Deletions cut 6 bases from V and 10 bases from J, with 37 bases between. This CDR3 contains 20 residues. The CDR3 DNA is TGCAGTGCCCAAGTTTTCCAAGGGGGGGTCAGTTCATTGGAGGGATCACCCCTCCACTTT. Encoded protein: CSAQVFQGGVSSLEGSPLHF.

The rearrangement uses TRBV6-2 or TRBV6-3 and TRBJ2-1, with 8 bases matching TRBD1. The germline V gene encodes CDR1 MNHEY and CDR2 SVGEGT. The junction had 15 bases not matched to a gene; V was cut back by 6 bases and J by 8 bases. CDR3 length equals 16 residues. The CDR3 here is CASSQYTTGVNDEQFF. In DNA, the CDR3 is TGTGCCAGCAGCCAATATACGACAGGGGTCAACGATGAGCAGTTCTTC.

A few counts support this clonotype. This chain joins TRBV27 and TRBJ2-7; 7 bases map to TRBD1. Unmatched junction bases numbered 16, after V lost 10 bases and J lost 1 base. The CDR3 has 16 amino acids. The germline CDR1 and CDR2 sequences are MNHEY and SMNVEV (reference sequence). CDR3 sequence: CATGALRLGQSYEQYF. The CDR3 nucleotides are TGTGCCACTGGAGCCTTGAGGTTGGGACAGTCCTACGAGCAGTACTTC.